These T cell receptor beta chains were read from a single sample in a study of blood T cell repertoires in COVID-19. Only in-frame clones appear in the TCRdb table, and some are missing; sequencing was by immunoSEQ multiplex PCR. Here the sample spans roughly 80,000 clones, approximately 91% being singletons. The sequenced sample consisted of peripheral blood. Source of these receptors: a man between 50 and 59 years old with COVID-19, enrolled during active disease. Each CDR3 is given with its conserved first and last residue. D genes are given only for firm matches. Clone sizes are given selectively: once, few, many, or a class where the clone is expanded.

j_call clone_size v_call d_call cdr3_aa cdr3_nt
TRBJ2-5 . TRBV30 . CAWSVGQYQETQYF TGTGCCTGGAGTGTAGGACAGTACCAAGAGACCCAGTACTTC
TRBJ2-2 . TRBV18 TRBD2 CASSPGLAGPEDGELFF TGTGCCAGCTCACCGGGACTAGCGGGCCCTGAGGACGGGGAGCTGTTTTTT
TRBJ2-5 . TRBV19 . CASSIGSGQETQYF TGTGCCAGTAGTATCGGAAGCGGTCAAGAGACCCAGTACTTC
TRBJ2-5 . TRBV5-4 TRBD1 CASTSQGVMETQYF TGTGCCAGCACCTCCCAGGGGGTAATGGAGACCCAGTACTTC
TRBJ2-2 . TRBV5-1 TRBD1 CASSLGHRGTGELFF TGCGCCAGCAGCTTAGGTCACAGGGGCACCGGGGAGCTGTTTTTT
TRBJ2-1 . TRBV6-2/TRBV6-3 TRBD2 CASSYGTSSEQFF TGTGCCAGCAGTTACGGGACTAGCAGTGAGCAGTTCTTC
TRBJ2-6 . TRBV11-2 . CASSLLRVDGLGTF TGTGCCAGCAGTCTCCTCCGAGTCGATGGGCTCGGTACTTTC
TRBJ2-5 . TRBV19 . CASSTTTWETQYF TGTGCCAGTAGTACGACTACGTGGGAGACCCAGTACTTC
TRBJ2-1 . TRBV27 TRBD2 CATRGGRDLYNEQFF TGTGCCACCCGCGGGGGGCGCGACCTTTACAATGAGCAGTTCTTC
TRBJ2-2 . TRBV5-1 TRBD1 CASRGQGLNTGELFF TGCGCCAGCAGGGGACAGGGACTGAACACCGGGGAGCTGTTTTTT
TRBJ2-3 . TRBV7-9 . CASSLDLAGSDTQYF TGTGCCAGCAGCTTAGATTTGGCAGGGTCAGATACGCAGTATTTT
TRBJ1-5 . TRBV5-1 . CASSLDSYSNQPQHF TGCGCCAGCAGCTTGGACAGCTATAGCAATCAGCCCCAGCATTTT
TRBJ1-3 once TRBV18 . CASSEDKPSGNTIYF TGTGCCAGCTCCGAGGACAAGCCTTCTGGAAACACCATATATTTT
TRBJ1-1 few TRBV5-1 . CASSALSQGIGTEAFF TGCGCCAGCAGCGCCTTATCACAGGGAATAGGGACTGAAGCTTTCTTT
TRBJ2-2 . TRBV7-8 . CASSLESSTGELFF TGTGCCAGCAGCTTAGAAAGCTCCACCGGGGAGCTGTTTTTT
TRBJ1-1 . TRBV24-1 . CATSDRANTEAFF TGTGCCACCAGTGACAGGGCGAACACTGAAGCTTTCTTT
TRBJ2-5 . TRBV5-4 TRBD1 CGYRDRVSETQYF TGTGGTTACCGGGACAGGGTTTCGGAGACCCAGTACTTC